This T cell receptor beta chain was retrieved from a study of cytomegalovirus exposure and HLA in healthy donors. Study context: The study placed approximately 81% of its 398 genotyped donors in the Caucasian-associated ancestry cluster.

This clone was seen a handful of times. The antigen is undetermined. PCR employed 60 Vbeta and 13 Jbeta primers. Clones were read by immunoSEQ multiplex PCR, and TCRdb kept only the in-frame ones, dropping some. The sample includes some 190,000 clones, about nine tenths of them seen just once. General study findings and limits: Cytomegalovirus-associated status was assigned to about 160 TCR beta chains.

The clonotype comes from a boy under 10 years old in good health and CMV-seronegative. The sequenced material came from PBMCs.

DNA for the CDR3: TGCGCCAGCAGCTTGACCCAATGGGGCGGCACTGAAGCTTTCTTT. Residues: CASSLTQWGGTEAFF. The J gene is TRBJ1-1, the V gene TRBV5-1; D is possibly TRBD1 (5 bases). CDR1 and CDR2 (germline): SGHRS, YFSETQ. The CDR3 sequence is 15 residues long. The V gene lost 1 base and the J gene lost 4 bases, with 14 bases spanning the gap.